This TCR beta chain was recorded in a study of blood T cell repertoires in COVID-19. Study overall: PBMCs, B-cell-depleted T cells, or T cells provided the cDNA or gDNA that made up the material.

Original handling: Amplification from reference gene primers served as the basis for estimated nucleated cell counts. Sequenced by immunoSEQ multiplex PCR; TCRdb stores in-frame clones only, minus some. V and J calls and clone size are as listed in that table; D and trimming were resolved from the DNA. The sample carries under 450,000 clones, approximately 77% recorded once. Germline V lookup: CDR1 MNHEY, CDR2 SVGAGI. The CDR3 is 13 amino acids. Unmatched junction bases numbered 8, after V lost 8 bases and J lost 5 bases. This clone came up a few times. This receptor was identified in a human donor with acute or convalescent COVID-19. The donor label of this sample is uncertain. The chain is built from TRBV6-5 and TRBJ2-5; the match to TRBD2 covers 7 bases. Sequenced sample: peripheral blood. The CDR3 DNA is TGTGCCAGCGGACGCGGACTAGTTGAGACCCAGTACTTC. As protein: CASGRGLVETQYF.